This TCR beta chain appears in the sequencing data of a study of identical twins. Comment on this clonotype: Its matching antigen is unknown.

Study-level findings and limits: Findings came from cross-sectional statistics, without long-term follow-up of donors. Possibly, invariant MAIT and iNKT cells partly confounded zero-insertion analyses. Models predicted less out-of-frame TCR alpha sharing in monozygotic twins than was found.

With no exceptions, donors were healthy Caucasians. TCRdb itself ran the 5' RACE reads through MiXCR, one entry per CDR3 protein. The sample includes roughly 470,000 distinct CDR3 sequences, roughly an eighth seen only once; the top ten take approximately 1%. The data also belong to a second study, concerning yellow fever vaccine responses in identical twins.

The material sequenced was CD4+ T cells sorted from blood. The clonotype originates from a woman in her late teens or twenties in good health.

The CDR3 loop is CASSYWERNSPLHF. CDR3 nucleotide sequence: TGTGCCAGCAGCTATTGGGAGCGTAATTCACCCCTCCACTTT. V usage is TRBV14 and J usage is TRBJ1-6; D gene ambiguous. There are 14 residues in the CDR3. CDR1 and CDR2 (germline): SGHDN, FVKESK. V gave up 5 bases and J gave up 6 bases, with 11 bases separating them.